What follows are 5 T cell receptor beta chains derived from one specimen sequenced in a study of regulatory T cells in long-lasting Graves disease. Researchers made TCR beta libraries by using iRepertoire HTBI primers and running Arm-PCR on CDR3 regions. TCRdb passed the multiplex PCR reads through MiXCR, listing each CDR3 protein once. This repertoire shows fewer than 500,000 distinct CDR3 sequences, 15% to 20% found once; its top ten account for 10% to 15%. Time point here: newly diagnosed GD, antithyroid drugs for less than 3 months. Construction of the TCR library relied on RNA isolated from PBMCs. The sample was also linked to a second study, of T cells in Graves' hyperthyroidism and ophthalmopathy.

The sample was peripheral blood mononuclear cells (PBMCs), taken at new diagnosis, from a patient treated with antithyroid drugs. These receptors were collected from a man aged 35 to 55 with Graves disease.

In its sample, this clonotype was seen many times. The gene calls are TRBV6-2 or TRBV6-3 and TRBJ2-5; no clear D. V lost 2 bases to trimming and J lost 1 base, with 5 bases between them. CDR3 length: 13 amino acids. CDR1 MNHEY and CDR2 SVGEGT come from the germline V gene. CDR3 amino acids: CASSYRIQETQYF. The DNA of the CDR3 is TGTGCCAGCAGTTACCGGATCCAAGAGACCCAGTACTTC.

The chain links TRBV2 to TRBJ2-1; TRBD2 agrees at 7 bases. Germline V CDR1 and CDR2: SNHLY, FYNNEI. Trimming removed 5 bases from V and 6 bases from J; junction bases left unmatched: 7. This CDR3 is 14 amino acids long. The CDR3 DNA follows: TGTGCCAGCAGTCGGCTAGCGGTCTTCAATGAGCAGTTCTTC. This encodes CASSRLAVFNEQFF.

This clonotype appeared many times. The genes are TRBV2 and TRBJ2-1; weak D call: TRBD1 (5 bases). V was pared by 7 bases and J by 5 bases, with 12 bases between. This CDR3 is 13 amino acids long. CDR1 is SNHLY, CDR2 FYNNEI, per germline. The CDR3 coding sequence is TGTGCCAGCAACAGTGTCAGGGACAATGAGCAGTTCTTC. It encodes CASNSVRDNEQFF. Variable domain in full (rest from reference TRBV2 and TRBJ2-1): EPEVTQTPSHQVTQMGQEVILRCVPISNHLYFYWYRQILGQKVEFLVSFYNNEISEKSEIFDDQFSVERPDGSNFTLKIRSTKLEDSAMYFCASNSVRDNEQFFGPGTRLTVL.

Worth noting for this clonotype: A much more abundant neighbour one base away suggests this may be a read error. This chain uses TRBV11-2 with TRBJ2-5, with 9 bases lining up with TRBD2. Germline V gene sequence: CDR1 SGHAT, CDR2 FQNNGV. This CDR3 has 16 amino acids. The CDR3 region is CTSSLAGVGNKETQYF. The CDR3 DNA follows: TGTACCAGCAGCTTAGCGGGGGTTGGGAACAAAGAGACCCAGTACTTC.

The sample holds many counts of this clonotype. This chain's CDR3 is CASSPLGINYEQYF. As DNA, the CDR3 is TGTGCCAGCAGCCCCCTGGGGATTAACTACGAGCAGTACTTC. The chain combines TRBV14 with TRBJ2-7, with D unclear. Germline CDR1 is SGHDN and CDR2 is FVKESK. V lost 4 bases and J 3 bases, leaving 13 bases between the germline ends. CDR3 length: 14 residues.